At least ten counts were recorded for the clone carrying this T cell receptor beta chain. The antigen is unknown. From RNA transcripts, TCR beta CDR3 regions were amplified. HTBI primers were the set used in a first-round RT-PCR of the TCR CDR3. TCRdb called the multiplex PCR reads again in MiXCR, with one record for every CDR3 protein. The sample shows 600,000 or so distinct CDR3 sequences, 15% to 20% of them seen only once. This sample was included in a study of T cells in Graves' hyperthyroidism and ophthalmopathy. Absence of ophthalmopathy progression within 18 months defined stable Graves' hyperthyroidism. Clinical symptoms, serum thyroxine and TRAb, thyroid ultrasound and orbital computed tomography were used for the diagnoses. Fresh peripheral blood, about 9.6 ml, yielded the PBMCs. The study, taken as a whole, reports: Before onset, by a median of around 6.1 months, the model predicted ophthalmopathy.

Sequenced: blood. The receptor's source is a woman aged 25 to 39 with Graves' hyperthyroidism.

The CDR3 coding sequence is TGTGCCAGCAGTCGAGGGACAGGGGATTATAATGAGCAGTTCTTC. Translated: CASSRGTGDYNEQFF. V usage is TRBV7-3 and J usage is TRBJ2-1; 10 bases align to TRBD1. The CDR3 extends over 15 amino acids. V was pared by 6 bases and J by 7 bases, with 9 bases of the junction left unmatched. The germline V gene encodes CDR1 SGHTA and CDR2 FQGTGA.